Shown below are 28 T cell receptor beta chains from a single sample sequenced in a study of a mutant IDH1 vaccine in newly diagnosed glioma. For these TCRs, the target antigens are not known. Assay used: immunoSEQ multiplex PCR; TCRdb lists only in-frame clones, some missing. The data show 20,000 to 25,000 clones, about four fifths seen once. The sample's time point: week 47, end of study. Every vaccination contained 300 ug of the mutant IDH1 20-mer peptide and was paired with topical imiquimod. Sequenced material: PBMCs, taken from a glioma patient whose treatment included an IDH1 peptide vaccine. These TCRs come from a man aged 40-50 years with glioma.

The chain links TRBV7-9 to TRBJ1-1, with 10 bases that match TRBD1. The ends lost 8 bases at V and 4 bases at J; junction bases unmatched: 7. Germline CDR1 is SEHNR and CDR2 is FQNEAQ (reference sequence). CDR3 length: 14 residues. The CDR3 DNA is TGTGCCAGCGCTGGGGACAGGGGCAGCACTGAAGCTTTCTTT. It codes for CASAGDRGSTEAFF.

The chain has TRBV11-1 and TRBJ1-2, with D perhaps TRBD1 (5 bases). V shed 5 bases and J shed 6 bases, with 19 bases lying between them. The CDR3 runs to 15 residues. Germline CDR1 SGHAT, CDR2 FQDESV (reference sequence). Here the CDR3 DNA reads TGTGCCAGCAGCCCTCGGTTGCGGGGGATAGATGGCTACACCTTC. Protein sequence: CASSPRLRGIDGYTF.

The CDR3 bases are TGTGCCAGCAGCTTAGTGGAGCTGTACACCTTC. As protein: CASSLVELYTF. The chain is built from TRBV7-9 and TRBJ1-2; D is unresolved. The CDR3 has 11 amino acids. Germline V CDR1 and CDR2: SEHNR, FQNEAQ (reference sequence). Trimming took 1 base from V and 11 from J, leaving 8 bases between them.

This chain uses TRBV10-3 with TRBJ1-1, with 7 bases aligning to TRBD1. Germline-derived CDR1 and CDR2 are ENHRY and SYGVKD. This CDR3 has 13 residues. Trimming cost V 7 bases and J 0 bases; bases outside gene matches: 2. CDR3 sequence: CAIKDRVNTEAFF. As DNA, the CDR3 is TGTGCCATCAAAGACAGGGTGAACACTGAAGCTTTCTTT.

The chain uses TRBV6-5 and TRBJ2-7; 7 bases are a match to TRBD2. This CDR3 comprises 15 residues. Germline lookup yields CDR1 MNHEY and CDR2 SVGAGI. With V trimmed by 8 bases and J by 4 bases, 14 bases remained unmatched. DNA for the CDR3: TGTGCCAGCCGGGTAAGCGGGAAAAGATCGTACGAGCAGTACTTC. Its translation is CASRVSGKRSYEQYF.

The chain joins TRBV6-1 to TRBJ1-1, with D possibly matching TRBD1 (6 bases). There are 14 residues in the CDR3. V was shortened by 6 bases and J by 6 bases, with 17 bases between the two germline ends. Germline CDR1 reads MNHNS; CDR2 reads SASEGT. The CDR3 loop is CASRRGDVGPEAFF. The CDR3 nucleotides are TGTGCCAGCAGGAGGGGGGATGTGGGCCCTGAAGCTTTCTTT.

The chain couples TRBV6-1 to TRBJ2-2, with D uncertain. The ends were cut back, 7 bases at V and 8 bases at J, with 17 bases in the middle. The CDR3 contains 14 residues. From germline, CDR1 is MNHNS and CDR2 SASEGT. The CDR3 loop is CASKAVTTVGELFF. The DNA of the CDR3 is TGTGCCAGCAAGGCAGTCACTACCGTAGGGGAGCTGTTTTTT.

This chain links TRBV5-1 with TRBJ1-2; 12 nucleotides agree with TRBD1. This CDR3 has 18 amino acids. The V gene end was trimmed by 0 bases and the J gene end by 3 bases; junction bases not matched to a gene: 9. The germline V gene has CDR1 SGHRS and CDR2 YFSETQ. CDR3 region: CASSLASGQGALDYGYTF. CDR3 sequence (DNA): TGCGCCAGCAGCTTGGCCTCGGGACAGGGGGCGCTCGACTATGGCTACACCTTC.

The genes are TRBV19 and TRBJ2-7, with D possibly TRBD2 on 5 matching bases. This CDR3 region has 13 residues. Trimming took off 4 bases at V and 6 bases at J, with 13 bases between the two ends. The V gene's germline CDR1 is LNHDA and CDR2 SQIVND (reference sequence). The CDR3 sequence: CASSSTAGGEQYF. The CDR3 DNA reads TGTGCCAGTAGTAGTACGGCCGGAGGCGAGCAGTACTTC.

The chain uses TRBV13 and TRBJ1-2, with D unresolved. The CDR3 runs 13 residues. With 5 bases removed from V and 4 bases from J, the gap between germline ends came to 11 bases. Looked up from germline, CDR1 is PRHDT and CDR2 is FYEKMQ (reference sequence). The DNA of the CDR3 is TGTGCCAGCAGCAACCGGGCCCCCTATGGCTACACCTTC. Its translation is CASSNRAPYGYTF.

This sequence joins TRBV27 and TRBJ2-7, with 8 bases identical to TRBD1. Trimming removed 4 bases from V and 3 bases from J; junction bases left unmatched: 2. Germline values: CDR1 MNHEY, CDR2 SMNVEV (reference sequence). This CDR3 has 13 amino acids. Here the CDR3 reads CASSWGQVYEQYF. The CDR3 DNA is TGTGCCAGCAGTTGGGGACAGGTCTACGAGCAGTACTTC.

The chain recombines TRBV7-6 with TRBJ2-3; D is uncertain. CDR1 and CDR2 from the germline V gene are SGHVS and FNYEAQ. CDR3 length: 15 residues. V shed 5 bases and J shed 1 base, with 13 bases lying between them. CDR3 protein: CASSPVRRRTDTQYF. DNA for the CDR3: TGTGCCAGCAGCCCCGTCCGGCGGCGCACAGATACGCAGTATTTT.

The V and J genes are TRBV18 and TRBJ1-2; possible D gene TRBD1, 6 bases. The germline V gene encodes CDR1 KGHSH and CDR2 LQKENI. The CDR3 spans 15 residues. V was trimmed by 5 bases and J by 8 bases, leaving 21 bases between them. The CDR3 DNA reads as TGTGCCAGCTCAACAGGACAGCGATCAACAGGGGGCTACACCTTC. Protein sequence: CASSTGQRSTGGYTF.

The chain couples TRBV7-4 to TRBJ2-7; TRBD1 aligns across 7 bases. Germline loops: CDR1 SGHVT, CDR2 SQSDAQ. The CDR3 length is 15 residues. V trimming: 2 bases; J trimming: 5 bases; junction bases outside the gene matches: 9. This CDR3 reads CASSLCRGTPDEQYF. In DNA, the CDR3 is TGTGCCAGCAGCTTATGCAGGGGGACCCCTGACGAGCAGTACTTC.

J is TRBJ1-2 and V is TRBV5-1; D gene uncertain. V was trimmed by 1 base and J by 1 base, leaving 11 bases between them. Looked up from germline, CDR1 is SGHRS and CDR2 is YFSETQ. The CDR3 loop spans 15 amino acids. The chain's CDR3 is CASSLSGHYNYGYTF. CDR3 DNA: TGCGCCAGCAGCTTGTCCGGCCACTATAACTATGGCTACACCTTC.

The chain uses TRBV11-2 and TRBJ2-3, with 10 bases identical to TRBD2. The CDR3 runs 17 residues. CDR1 is SGHAT and CDR2 is FQNNGV in the germline V gene. V lost 2 bases and J lost 8; bases outside the gene matches: 13. The CDR3 coding sequence is TGTGCCAGCAGCTTAAAGGGGATAGCGGGGGGAGTTACTACGCAGTATTTT. Protein: CASSLKGIAGGVTTQYF.

The chain uses TRBV7-3 and TRBJ1-5, with D maybe TRBD1 (5 bases). The V end was cut by 3 bases, the J end by 1 base, with 10 bases between. CDR3 size: 15 residues. Germline loops: CDR1 SGHTA, CDR2 FQGTGA. The CDR3: CASSLGAGSNQPQHF. The CDR3 DNA reads TGTGCCAGCAGCTTGGGAGCAGGGAGCAATCAGCCCCAGCATTTT.

The chain recombines TRBV15 with TRBJ1-3; D gene unclear. The CDR3 length is 15 residues. Trimming left V 3 bases short and J 4 bases short, with 13 bases between. CDR1 LNHNV and CDR2 YYDKDF come from the germline V gene (reference sequence). The CDR3 loop reads CATSSDLRRGNTIYF. CDR3 nucleotides: TGTGCCACCAGCAGTGACTTGAGGAGGGGAAACACCATATATTTT.

The chain has TRBV6-4 and TRBJ2-7; 11 positions agree with TRBD2. Germline V gives CDR1 MRHNA, CDR2 SNTAGT. This CDR3 is built from 15 residues. J lost 4 bases, V lost 9 bases, and 11 bases had no gene match. CDR3 sequence reads: CARILLGTSGYEQYF. In nucleotides, the CDR3 is TGTGCCAGGATCCTCTTAGGGACTAGCGGATACGAGCAGTACTTC.

The genes are TRBV18 and TRBJ2-4, with D maybe TRBD2 (6 bases). V lost 2 bases and J lost 0, with 11 bases in between. The CDR3 length is 16 residues. Germline loops: CDR1 KGHSH, CDR2 LQKENI. Here the CDR3 DNA reads TGTGCCAGCTCACCAGAGACGGGGGTAGCCAAAAACATTCAGTACTTC. The encoded protein is CASSPETGVAKNIQYF. Filled out from reference TRBV18 and TRBJ2-4, the complete variable domain reads NAGVMQNPRHLVRRRGQEARLRCSPMKGHSHVYWYRQLPEEGLKFMVYLQKENIIDESGMPKERFSAEFPKEGPSILRIQQVVRGDSAAYFCASSPETGVAKNIQYFGAGTRLSVL.

The rearrangement uses TRBV4-2 and TRBJ1-4, with 10 bases that match TRBD1. The CDR3 covers 16 residues. Germline CDR1 reads LGHNA; CDR2 reads YNFKEQ. After removal of 3 bases from V and 7 bases from J, the junction contained 8 bases not matched to a gene. The CDR3 sequence is CASSQNGQGEGEKLFF. For the CDR3, the DNA is TGTGCCAGCAGCCAGAACGGACAGGGGGAAGGTGAAAAACTGTTTTTT.

The V and J genes are TRBV7-8 and TRBJ2-1, with 7 bases identical to TRBD1. This CDR3 contains 14 residues. V shed 2 bases and J 3 bases; nucleotides not matched to a gene: 1. Looked up from germline, CDR1 is SGHVS and CDR2 is FQNEAQ. The CDR3 region is CASSLRQGYNEQFF. In DNA, the CDR3 is TGTGCCAGCAGCTTACGACAGGGCTACAATGAGCAGTTCTTC. The full variable domain, completed using reference TRBV7-8 and TRBJ2-1, is GAGVSQSPRYKVAKRGQDVALRCDPISGHVSLFWYQQALGQGPEFLTYFQNEAQLDKSGLPSDRFFAERPEGSVSTLKIQRTQQEDSAVYLCASSLRQGYNEQFFGPGTRLTVL.

The rearrangement links TRBV4-1 to TRBJ2-1, with TRBD2 identical over 7 bases. The CDR3 contains 16 residues. Germline values: CDR1 MGHRA, CDR2 YSYEKL. The J segment lost 2 bases and the V segment lost 4 bases, leaving 8 bases of the junction unmatched. The CDR3 DNA reads as TGCGCCAGCAGCCCTCAAAGCGGGAAACCCTACAATGAGCAGTTCTTC. Translated, it gives CASSPQSGKPYNEQFF.

The chain joins TRBV19 to TRBJ1-2; a possible D gene is TRBD1 (5 bases). The CDR3 spans 12 residues. V gave up 3 bases and J gave up 7 bases, with 9 bases separating them. CDR1 is LNHDA and CDR2 is SQIVND in the germline V gene (reference sequence). CDR3 residues: CASSMARAGYTF. The CDR3 DNA is TGTGCCAGTAGTATGGCCAGGGCTGGCTACACCTTC.

The CDR3 protein is CASSRDINQPQHF. CDR3 in DNA: TGTGCCAGCAGCCGGGACATAAATCAGCCCCAGCATTTT. The chain recombines TRBV7-2 with TRBJ1-5, with D possibly matching TRBD1 (6 bases). This CDR3 region has 13 residues. V lost 5 bases and J 4 bases, leaving 9 bases between the germline ends. From germline, CDR1 is SGHTA and CDR2 FQGNSA.

J is TRBJ2-2 and V is TRBV5-1; D not resolved. Germline lookup yields CDR1 SGHRS and CDR2 YFSETQ. The CDR3 is 17 residues long. The germline V and J ends were trimmed by 7 bases and 2 bases, with 21 bases remaining between them. The CDR3 is CASYSPFELGNTGELFF. In DNA form, the CDR3 reads TGCGCCAGCTACTCCCCTTTCGAGCTAGGCAACACCGGGGAGCTGTTTTTT.

This clone was seen just once. This sequence joins TRBV7-3 and TRBJ2-2; D remains unclear. This CDR3 has 13 residues. Trimming took off 5 bases at V and 6 bases at J, with 10 bases between the two ends. CDR1 is SGHTA, CDR2 FQGTGA, per germline. The DNA of the CDR3 is TGTGCCAGCAGCCATGACATGGCCGGGGAGCTGTTTTTT. This codes for CASSHDMAGELFF.

This clone was detected only a few times. The chain combines TRBV6-1 with TRBJ1-2; D is unresolved. From germline, CDR1 is MNHNS and CDR2 SASEGT. The CDR3 consists of 13 residues. V shed 3 bases and J shed 4 bases, with 9 bases lying between them. The CDR3 region is CASSERGTYGYTF. The CDR3 bases are TGTGCCAGCAGTGAGCGCGGTACCTATGGCTACACCTTC.